This is a list of T cell receptor beta chains from one sample in a study of regulatory T cells in long-lasting Graves disease. TCRdb fed the multiplex PCR reads into MiXCR, producing one record per CDR3 protein. The data show hundreds of thousands of distinct CDR3 sequences, roughly 15% seen once. These sequences were also reported in another study, on T cells in Graves' hyperthyroidism and ophthalmopathy.

This sample comprised peripheral blood mononuclear cells (PBMCs), obtained at new diagnosis, from a patient treated with antithyroid drugs. Receptors originate from a young woman with Graves disease. CDR3s include the opening cysteine and the closing phenylalanine or tryptophan. D genes are given only for firm matches. Only part of the rows carry a size: once, few, many, or a class if the clone is expanded.

j_call d_call v_call clone_size cdr3_nt cdr3_aa
TRBJ2-1 TRBD1 TRBV20-1 many TGCAGTGCCCACGGGACAGGGGAGTTCTTC CSAHGTGEFF
TRBJ1-6 - TRBV27 many TGTGCCAGCCGTCCCGGGGGCCGGGATTCACCCCTCCACTTT CASRPGGRDSPLHF
TRBJ2-1 - TRBV6-2/TRBV6-3 few TGTGCCAGCAGTTACCCTCTCCTGAGGGAGTCGGGCTCCTACAATGAGCAGTTCTTC CASSYPLLRESGSYNEQFF
TRBJ1-2 - TRBV18 - TGTGCCAGCTCACCACCGGGCGCCGGGGGGTATGGCTACACCTTC CASSPPGAGGYGYTF
TRBJ1-1 - TRBV28 - TGTGCCAGCAGTACAAAGTCTCGGAGGGGATTGGAAGCTTTCTTT CASSTKSRRGLEAFF
TRBJ2-7 TRBD1 TRBV20-1 many TGCAGTGCTAGAGACCTCGGGACAGGGGGCTACGAGCAGTACTTC CSARDLGTGGYEQYF
TRBJ1-1 TRBD1 TRBV28 many TGTGCCAGCAGTTCACAGGGGGGGATCATGAACACTGAAGCTTTCTTT CASSSQGGIMNTEAFF
TRBJ2-1 TRBD2 TRBV19 few TGTGCCACCCGAAACCCTAGCGGGAGTATGAATGAGCAGTTCTTC CATRNPSGSMNEQFF
TRBJ2-1 - TRBV2 many TGTGCCAGCGGGGACATAGCCTACAATGAGCAGTTCTTC CASGDIAYNEQFF
TRBJ2-7 TRBD2 TRBV29-1 many TGCAGCGTTGATAGCGGGAGCATCTACGAGCAGTACTTC CSVDSGSIYEQYF
TRBJ2-7 - TRBV20-1 many TGCAGTGCTAGGGGCGGGTCCTACGAGCAGTACTTC CSARGGSYEQYF
TRBJ1-2 TRBD1 TRBV28 many TGTGCCAGCATCAGGACAGGCCGAAGCTACACCTTC CASIRTGRSYTF
TRBJ1-1 - TRBV12-3/TRBV12-4 many TGTGCCAGCAGTTTTGTGGGGGACACTGAAGCTTTCTTT CASSFVGDTEAFF
TRBJ2-1 - TRBV28 few TGTGCCAGCATGGAGGGAGCGTACAATGAGCAGTTCTTC CASMEGAYNEQFF
TRBJ1-4 TRBD1 TRBV12-3/TRBV12-4 many TGTGCCAGCAGTTTGGGACAGCATGAAAAACTGTTTTTT CASSLGQHEKLFF
TRBJ2-3 - TRBV19 many TGTGCCAGTAGTAGGGACCTGGAGGGCACAGATACGCAGTATTTT CASSRDLEGTDTQYF
TRBJ2-2 - TRBV4-1 few TGCGCCAGCGAGGGGACCGGGGAGCTGTTTTTT CASEGTGELFF
TRBJ1-4 - TRBV13 - TGTGCCAGCAGCTCCGGCGGGGGGCGGAGTGAAAAACTGTTTTTT CASSSGGGRSEKLFF
TRBJ1-3 - TRBV6-1 - TGTGCCAGTCAGACTCCAAACACCATATATTTT CASQTPNTIYF
TRBJ2-7 - TRBV7-2 many TGTGCCAGCAGCTTAGAAGGCAGGGGCCCACCCGCCGCCTACGAGCAGTACTTC CASSLEGRGPPAAYEQYF
TRBJ2-3 - TRBV7-2 many TGTGCCAGCAGCTTAGGACAGAAGCCAGATACGCAGTATTTT CASSLGQKPDTQYF
TRBJ1-5 TRBD1 TRBV5-1 - TGCGCCAGCAGCGAGGGACAGCCCAATCAGCCCCAGCATTTT CASSEGQPNQPQHF
TRBJ2-3 - TRBV20-1 - TGCAGTGCTAGACGGCTAGCGGCCCAGGGGTATAGCACAGATACGCAGTATTTT CSARRLAAQGYSTDTQYF
TRBJ2-1 - TRBV6-2/TRBV6-3 - TGTGCCAGCAGTCACTCCTCGGACGCCCGATCCTACAATGAGCAGTTCTTC CASSHSSDARSYNEQFF
TRBJ2-2 - TRBV3-1 - TGTGCCAGCAGCCAAGACGGTTGGTCGTCCGGGGAGCTGTTTTTT CASSQDGWSSGELFF
TRBJ1-1 TRBD1 TRBV11-3 few TGTGCCAGCAGCTTAGGGGGACAGGGGGTCTCCGAAGCTTTCTTT CASSLGGQGVSEAFF
TRBJ1-3 - TRBV20-1 few TGCAGTGCTAGAGAGCCCGGGCGCTCTGGAAACACCATATATTTT CSAREPGRSGNTIYF
TRBJ2-7 TRBD1 TRBV6-1 many TGTGCCAGCCGGGACAGGTTCTACGAGCAGTACTTC CASRDRFYEQYF
TRBJ1-4 - TRBV25-1 few TGTGCCAGCAGACAGGGCGGAAAGAGTGAAAAACTGTTTTTT CASRQGGKSEKLFF
TRBJ1-2 TRBD1 TRBV11-1 - TGTGCCAGCAGCCGACAGACAGGGGGCGCTGGCTACACCTTC CASSRQTGGAGYTF
TRBJ2-3 TRBD2 TRBV5-4 - TGTGCCAGCAGCTTCAGTAGCGGGAGTCGCGGAAGCACAGATACGCAGTATTTT CASSFSSGSRGSTDTQYF
TRBJ1-2 - TRBV30 many TGTGCCTGGAGAGGGCACGATGGCTACACCTTC CAWRGHDGYTF
TRBJ1-1 TRBD1 TRBV20-1 many TGCAGTGCCAGGGGGAGCTTCAGCACTGAAGCTTTCTTT CSARGSFSTEAFF
TRBJ1-2 TRBD1 TRBV7-3 - TGTGCCAGCAGCTTATCAGGGACAGCAGTCGATCAAGCTAACTATGGCTACGCCTTC CASSLSGTAVDQANYGYAF
TRBJ2-6 - TRBV12-3/TRBV12-4 many TGTGCCAGCAGTTACGGGGTCTCTGGGGCCAACGTCCTGACTTTC CASSYGVSGANVLTF
TRBJ2-5 - TRBV3-1 - TGTGCCAGCAGCCGGCCAGGCGAGACCCAGTACTTC CASSRPGETQYF
TRBJ1-5 - TRBV2 many TGTGCCAGCAGTGAGGTCAGGGACGATCAGCCCCAGCATTTT CASSEVRDDQPQHF
TRBJ2-5 TRBD1 TRBV28 many TGTGCCAGCAGTTCCGATTACAGGGGGCCAGAGACCCAGTACTTC CASSSDYRGPETQYF
TRBJ2-3 - TRBV20-1 few TGCAGTGTCAGGGGGGAGGGCACAGATACGCAGTATTTT CSVRGEGTDTQYF
TRBJ1-1 TRBD1 TRBV9 - TGTGCCAGCAGCGGAAGGAACAGGGGGCCCACTGAAGCTTTCTTT CASSGRNRGPTEAFF
TRBJ2-2 - TRBV19 few TGTGCCAGTACTGAGGGGTACGGGGCGGACGGGGAGCTGTTTTTT CASTEGYGADGELFF
TRBJ1-2 - TRBV28 many TGTGCCAGCAGGGGAGTGCACGCATATGGCTACACCTTC CASRGVHAYGYTF
TRBJ1-2 - TRBV12-3/TRBV12-4 - TGTGCCAGCAGTTTCCCGGACGACTATGGCTACACCTTC CASSFPDDYGYTF
TRBJ2-1 TRBD2 TRBV12-3/TRBV12-4 few TGTGCCAGCACCAAAAGGGGACAGGGCTCTAGCGGGAGGGCCATGGATGAGCAGTTCTTC CASTKRGQGSSGRAMDEQFF